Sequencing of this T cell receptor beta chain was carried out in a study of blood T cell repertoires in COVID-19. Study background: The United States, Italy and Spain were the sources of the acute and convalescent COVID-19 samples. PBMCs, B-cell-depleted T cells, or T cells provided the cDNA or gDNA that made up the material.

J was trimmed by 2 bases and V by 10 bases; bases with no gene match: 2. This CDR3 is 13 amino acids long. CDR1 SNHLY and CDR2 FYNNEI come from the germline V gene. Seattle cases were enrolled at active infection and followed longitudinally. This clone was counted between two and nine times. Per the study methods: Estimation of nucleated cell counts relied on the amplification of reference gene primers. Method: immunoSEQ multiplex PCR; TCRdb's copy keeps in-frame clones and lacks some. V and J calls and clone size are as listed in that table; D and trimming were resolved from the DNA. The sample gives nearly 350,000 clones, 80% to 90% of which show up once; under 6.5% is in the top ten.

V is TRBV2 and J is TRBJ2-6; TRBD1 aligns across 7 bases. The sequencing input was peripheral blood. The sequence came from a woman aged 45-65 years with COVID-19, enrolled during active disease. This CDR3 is CAKQGTGANVLTF. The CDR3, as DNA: TGTGCCAAACAGGGGACTGGGGCCAACGTCCTGACTTTC.